The 24 T cell receptor beta chains reported below all come from one sample, sequenced in a study of blood T cell repertoires in COVID-19. Only in-frame clones appear in the TCRdb table, and some are missing; sequencing was by immunoSEQ multiplex PCR. Seen here are about 440,000 clones, 90% observed once, and the top ten hold less than 0.75%. The material sequenced was PBMCs or T cells enriched from blood (not recorded which). Receptors originate from a man between 18 and 29 years old who had recovered from COVID-19.

This clone came up once. V gene TRBV11-2 combines with J gene TRBJ1-5; D not certain. Per germline, CDR1 SGHAT and CDR2 FQNNGV. The CDR3 has 16 residues. Trimming pared 1 base from V and 3 bases from J, leaving 13 bases between. The CDR3 DNA reads as TGTGCCAGCAGCTTAGTTTCGGGGTACTTCAATCAGCCCCAGCATTTT. Its protein is CASSLVSGYFNQPQHF.

The chain carries TRBV4-1 and TRBJ1-6; D gene ambiguous. The CDR3 is made up of 16 amino acids. V lost 0 bases, J lost 0 bases, and 6 bases lay in between. Germline V gene sequence: CDR1 MGHRA, CDR2 YSYEKL. CDR3 amino acids: CASSQEGSSYNSPLHF. The CDR3 DNA is TGCGCCAGCAGCCAAGAGGGCAGCTCCTATAATTCACCCCTCCACTTT.

This chain joins TRBV27 and TRBJ2-3; tentatively, D is TRBD2 (6 bases). CDR3 length equals 13 residues. Looked up from germline, CDR1 is MNHEY and CDR2 is SMNVEV (reference sequence). V was shortened by 10 bases and J by 0 bases, with 11 bases between the two germline ends. CDR3 bases: TGTGCCACCCGGGAGACTAGCACAGATACGCAGTATTTT. Translation gives CATRETSTDTQYF.

The chain carries TRBV27 and TRBJ2-1; a possible D gene is TRBD1 (5 bases). CDR3 size: 17 residues. Germline loops: CDR1 MNHEY, CDR2 SMNVEV (reference sequence). The ends were cut back, 5 bases at V and 0 bases at J, with 17 bases in the middle. The CDR3 bases are TGTGCCAGCAGTCCAACTATCAGGGCCAGCTCCTACAATGAGCAGTTCTTC. It is translated as CASSPTIRASSYNEQFF.

V gene TRBV24-1 combines with J gene TRBJ1-3; D is possibly TRBD1 (6 bases). V was clipped by 3 bases and J by 4 bases, with 18 bases between them. The CDR3 has 17 amino acids. Germline CDR1 is KGHDR and CDR2 is SFDVKD. The CDR3, as DNA: TGTGCCACCAGTGATCCAAACCCAGGGGCGTACGGAAACACCATATATTTT. Translating it yields CATSDPNPGAYGNTIYF.

The table lists this clone with a count of one. The chain is built from TRBV5-1 and TRBJ1-2; 9 nucleotides line up with TRBD1. Trimming took 6 bases from V and 2 from J; bases not matched to a gene: 5. CDR3 length: 14 amino acids. Germline V gene sequence: CDR1 SGHRS, CDR2 YFSETQ. The CDR3 nucleotides read TGCGCCAGCACTACAGGGGGCGCGAACTATGGCTACACCTTC. Translation: CASTTGGANYGYTF.

The V gene is TRBV7-8, the J gene TRBJ2-7; D possibly corresponds to TRBD2 (6 bases). This CDR3 is built from 14 residues. Germline V gene sequence: CDR1 SGHVS, CDR2 FQNEAQ. V was trimmed by 1 base and J by 4 bases, leaving 11 bases between them. CDR3 sequence: CASSLGSSEYEQYF. The CDR3 DNA reads TGTGCCAGCAGCTTAGGCTCTAGCGAGTACGAGCAGTACTTC.

V and J are TRBV2 and TRBJ2-1; 9 bases align to TRBD2. V was pared by 4 bases and J by 1 base, with 5 bases of the junction left unmatched. CDR3 length equals 16 residues. Germline CDR1 and CDR2: SNHLY and FYNNEI. In nucleotides, the CDR3 is TGTGCCAGCAGTGCCCTAGCGGGAAATTCCTACAATGAGCAGTTCTTC. Protein: CASSALAGNSYNEQFF.

This chain uses TRBV27 with TRBJ1-6; D gene unclear. The CDR3 has 13 residues. Trimming took off 8 bases at V and 7 bases at J, with 12 bases between the two ends. The germline V gene has CDR1 MNHEY and CDR2 SMNVEV (reference sequence). CDR3 sequence reads: CASAYEENSPLHF. In nucleotides, the CDR3 is TGTGCCAGCGCCTATGAGGAAAATTCACCCCTCCACTTT.

This chain joins TRBV19 and TRBJ2-1; TRBD2 matches 7 bases. The CDR3 length is 15 residues. The trim removed 4 bases at V and 5 bases at J, leaving 8 bases unmatched. The germline gives CDR1 LNHDA, CDR2 SQIVND (reference sequence). DNA of the CDR3: TGTGCCAGTAGTACCCCAGCGGGACTCCACAATGAGCAGTTCTTC. Translation: CASSTPAGLHNEQFF. Full variable domain (outside the CDR3, taken from reference TRBV19 and TRBJ2-1): DGGITQSPKYLFRKEGQNVTLSCEQNLNHDAMYWYRQDPGQGLRLIYYSQIVNDFQKGDIAEGYSVSREKKESFPLTVTSAQKNPTAFYLCASSTPAGLHNEQFFGPGTRLTVL.

The CDR3 nucleotides read TGTGCCAGCAGCTTATATGGGACAGGGTCTCTCGATGAGCAGTTCTTC. This gives the protein CASSLYGTGSLDEQFF. The chain has TRBV7-3 and TRBJ2-1, with 9 nucleotides matching TRBD1. CDR1 is SGHTA and CDR2 is FQGTGA in the germline V gene. The ends lost 2 bases at V and 8 bases at J; junction bases unmatched: 10. The CDR3 sequence is 16 residues long.

The V gene is TRBV12-5, the J gene TRBJ1-6, with D maybe TRBD1 (5 bases). V was pared by 1 base and J by 13 bases, with 17 bases between. The CDR3 has 15 amino acids. Germline lookup yields CDR1 LGHNT and CDR2 FRNRAP. For the CDR3, the DNA is TGTGCTAGTGGTTTGGCCGTCTCGCCCGGGGGGCCCCTCCACTTT. Translation gives CASGLAVSPGGPLHF.

V gene TRBV19 combines with J gene TRBJ1-4, with D unresolved. This CDR3 spans 12 amino acids. The V end lost 3 bases, the J end lost 8 bases, and 7 bases lay between the germline ends. Looked up from germline, CDR1 is LNHDA and CDR2 is SQIVND (reference sequence). CDR3: CASSIQREKLFF. Here the CDR3 DNA reads TGTGCCAGTAGTATTCAACGGGAAAAACTGTTTTTT.

The rearrangement uses TRBV10-3 and TRBJ1-4; D might be TRBD1 (5 bases). V was shortened by 10 bases and J by 0 bases, with 12 bases between the two germline ends. Germline V lookup: CDR1 ENHRY, CDR2 SYGVKD. The CDR3 sequence is 14 residues long. CDR3 sequence: CATGEGPTNEKLFF. The DNA for the CDR3 is TGTGCCACGGGGGAGGGACCAACTAATGAAAAACTGTTTTTT.

Concerning this clone: Other nucleotide sequences from this sample produce the same CDR3. This chain links TRBV7-3 with TRBJ2-3, with 12 bases that match TRBD2. Per germline, CDR1 SGHTA and CDR2 FQGTGA. The CDR3 runs 16 residues. J gave up 1 base and V 4 bases, and 3 bases lay outside the gene matches. The CDR3: CASSSGLAGRTDTQYF. The CDR3 nucleotides are TGTGCCAGCAGCTCGGGACTAGCGGGTCGCACAGATACGCAGTATTTT.

This chain joins TRBV11-3 and TRBJ2-1; D unclear. In germline, CDR1 is SGHNT, CDR2 YENEEA. This CDR3 spans 14 amino acids. Trimming removed 5 bases from V and 5 bases from J, with 13 bases in between. This chain's CDR3 is CASSPGSRHNEQFF. As DNA, the CDR3 is TGTGCCAGCAGCCCCGGGTCTCGACACAATGAGCAGTTCTTC.

V is TRBV7-9 and J is TRBJ2-7; 8 positions agree with TRBD1. V was pared by 1 base and J by 5 bases, with 7 bases of the junction left unmatched. This CDR3 has 15 residues. Germline CDR1 is SEHNR and CDR2 is FQNEAQ (reference sequence). The CDR3 region is CASSLGGQGSHEQYF. DNA for the CDR3: TGTGCCAGCAGCTTAGGAGGACAGGGAAGCCACGAGCAGTACTTC. Together with reference TRBV7-9 and TRBJ2-7, the CDR3 gives the full variable domain: DTGVSQNPRHKITKRGQNVTFRCDPISEHNRLYWYRQTLGQGPEFLTYFQNEAQLEKSRLLSDRFSAERPKGSFSTLEIQRTEQGDSAMYLCASSLGGQGSHEQYFGPGTRLTVT.

This sequence joins TRBV11-2 and TRBJ2-1; D uncertain. Per the germline V gene, CDR1 is SGHAT and CDR2 is FQNNGV. The V end lost 1 base, the J end lost 8 bases, and 24 bases lay between the germline ends. The CDR3 totals 18 residues. DNA for the CDR3: TGTGCCAGCAGCTTAGTGGGTCGGATAGCTAAAAGGTTCGATGAGCAGTTCTTC. It yields the protein CASSLVGRIAKRFDEQFF.

This clone occurred a few times. The J gene is TRBJ1-1, the V gene TRBV6-5; maybe TRBD1 (5 bases). The CDR3 covers 13 residues. Germline V CDR1 and CDR2: MNHEY, SVGAGI. Trimming took 4 bases from V and 5 from J, leaving 11 bases between them. CDR3 in amino acids: CASSFSGRTEAFF. CDR3 nucleotides: TGTGCCAGCAGTTTCTCAGGGAGGACTGAAGCTTTCTTT.

The chain has TRBV5-1 and TRBJ2-5; D may be TRBD2 (6 bases). The CDR3 is 17 amino acids. Per the germline V gene, CDR1 is SGHRS and CDR2 is YFSETQ. Trimming removed 3 bases at V and 1 base at J, with 19 bases between. This CDR3 reads CASSWGVSPGSQETQYF. The CDR3 DNA follows: TGCGCCAGCAGCTGGGGAGTGTCCCCCGGGAGCCAAGAGACCCAGTACTTC. The full variable domain, completed using reference TRBV5-1 and TRBJ2-5, is KAGVTQTPRYLIKTRGQQVTLSCSPISGHRSVSWYQQTPGQGLQFLFEYFSETQRNKGNFPGRFSGRQFSNSRSEMNVSTLELGDSALYLCASSWGVSPGSQETQYFGPGTRLLVL.

As DNA, the CDR3 is TGTGCCAGCAGCCAAGATTTCAGCCGCGGGGAAAAACTGTTTTTT. Translating it yields CASSQDFSRGEKLFF. The chain carries TRBV14 and TRBJ1-4, with D hard to call. The CDR3 is 15 residues long. Trimming cost V 0 bases and J 8 bases, with 13 bases left between them. Germline CDR1 and CDR2: SGHDN and FVKESK.

The chain carries TRBV5-5 and TRBJ1-5; 7 bases are a match to TRBD1. The V segment lost 2 bases and the J segment 5 bases; nucleotides outside the gene matches: 4. Germline V gene sequence: CDR1 SGHKS, CDR2 YYEKEE (reference sequence). The CDR3 spans 14 residues. The CDR3 region is CASSFPGQYQPQHF. As DNA, the CDR3 is TGTGCCAGCAGCTTTCCGGGACAGTATCAGCCCCAGCATTTT.

Concerning this clone: Mismatch with germline at one junction end may stem from a read error. The chain carries TRBV6-1 and TRBJ1-5; the match to TRBD1 covers 7 bases. The V gene's germline CDR1 is MNHNS and CDR2 SASEGT. The CDR3 length is 13 residues. In DNA form, the CDR3 reads TGTGCCAGCAGTGAAGCTGGGGGGACAGAGCTAACCTTT. Its translation: CASSEAGGTELTF.

Concerning this clone itself: The same CDR3 also results from other DNA sequences found in this sample. The rearrangement joins TRBV18 to TRBJ2-7, with TRBD1 matching over 9 bases. The length of the CDR3 is 15 residues. V was pared by 0 bases and J by 6 bases, with 6 bases of the junction left unmatched. CDR1 is KGHSH, CDR2 LQKENI, per germline. The DNA for the CDR3 is TGTGCCAGCTCACCACCGGGACAGGGTAGTTCCGAGCAGTACTTC. The encoded protein is CASSPPGQGSSEQYF.